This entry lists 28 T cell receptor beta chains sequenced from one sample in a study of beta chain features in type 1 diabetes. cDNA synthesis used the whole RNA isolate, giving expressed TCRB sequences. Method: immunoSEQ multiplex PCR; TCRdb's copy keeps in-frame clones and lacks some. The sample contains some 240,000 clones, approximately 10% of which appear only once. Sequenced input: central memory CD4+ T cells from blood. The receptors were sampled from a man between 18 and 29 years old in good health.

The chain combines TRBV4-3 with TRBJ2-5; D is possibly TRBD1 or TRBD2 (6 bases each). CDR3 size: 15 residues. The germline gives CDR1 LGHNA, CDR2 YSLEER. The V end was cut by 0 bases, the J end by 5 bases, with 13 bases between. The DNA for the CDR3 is TGCGCCAGCAGCCAAGATCCGGGGGCCGAGGAGACCCAGTACTTC. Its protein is CASSQDPGAEETQYF.

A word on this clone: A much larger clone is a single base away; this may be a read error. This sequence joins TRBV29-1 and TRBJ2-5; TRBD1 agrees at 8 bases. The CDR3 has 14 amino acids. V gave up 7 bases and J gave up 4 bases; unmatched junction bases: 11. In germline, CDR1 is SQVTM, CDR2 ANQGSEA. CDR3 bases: TGCAGCGGTCCCGACAGGGGAAGGGGAGAGACCCAGTACTTC. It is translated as CSGPDRGRGETQYF.

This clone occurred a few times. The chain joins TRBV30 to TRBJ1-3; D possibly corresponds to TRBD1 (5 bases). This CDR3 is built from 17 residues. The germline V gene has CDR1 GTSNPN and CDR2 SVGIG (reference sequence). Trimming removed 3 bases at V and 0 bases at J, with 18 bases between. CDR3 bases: TGTGCCTGGAGCGTTAGGAGGGGTACATACTCTGGAAACACCATATATTTT. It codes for CAWSVRRGTYSGNTIYF.

The CDR3 protein is CSASLATSRFF. The DNA of the CDR3 is TGCAGTGCTTCCCTGGCCACCAGTCGGTTCTTC. This chain joins TRBV20-1 and TRBJ2-1; D gene ambiguous. The CDR3 runs 11 residues. Germline V gene lookup returns CDR1 DFQATT and CDR2 SNEGSKA (reference sequence). V lost 5 bases to trimming and J lost 15 bases, with 17 bases between them.

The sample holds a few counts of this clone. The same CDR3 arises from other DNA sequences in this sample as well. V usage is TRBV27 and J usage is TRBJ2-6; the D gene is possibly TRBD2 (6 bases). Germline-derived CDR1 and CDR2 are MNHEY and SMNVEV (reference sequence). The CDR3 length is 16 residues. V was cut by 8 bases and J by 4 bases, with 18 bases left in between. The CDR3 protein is CASGRWAGTGANVLTF. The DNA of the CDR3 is TGTGCCAGCGGCCGATGGGCGGGGACGGGGGCCAACGTCCTGACTTTC. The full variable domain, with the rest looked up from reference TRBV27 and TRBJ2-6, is EAQVTQNPRYLITVTGKKLTVTCSQNMNHEYMSWYRQDPGLGLRQIYYSMNVEVTDKGDVPEGYKVSRKEKRNFPLILESPSPNQTSLYFCASGRWAGTGANVLTFGAGSRLTVL.

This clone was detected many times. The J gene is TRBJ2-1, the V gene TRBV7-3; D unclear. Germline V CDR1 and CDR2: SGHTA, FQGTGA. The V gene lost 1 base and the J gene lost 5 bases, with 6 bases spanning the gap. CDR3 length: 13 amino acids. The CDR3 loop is CASSLMWNNEQFF. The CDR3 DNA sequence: TGTGCCAGCAGCTTAATGTGGAACAATGAGCAGTTCTTC. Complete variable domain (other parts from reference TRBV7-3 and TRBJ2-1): GAGVSQTPSNKVTEKGKYVELRCDPISGHTALYWYRQSLGQGPEFLIYFQGTGAADDSGLPNDRFFAVRPEGSVSTLKIQRTERGDSAVYLCASSLMWNNEQFFGPGTRLTVL.

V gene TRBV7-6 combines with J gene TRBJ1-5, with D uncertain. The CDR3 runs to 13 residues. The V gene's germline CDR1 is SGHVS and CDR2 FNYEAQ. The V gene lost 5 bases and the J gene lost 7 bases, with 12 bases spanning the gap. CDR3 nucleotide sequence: TGTGCCAGCAGCCGAGAGGAAAGGCAGCCCCAGCATTTT. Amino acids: CASSREERQPQHF. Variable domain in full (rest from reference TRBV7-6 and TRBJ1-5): GAGVSQSPRYKVTKRGQDVALRCDPISGHVSLYWYRQALGQGPEFLTYFNYEAQQDKSGLPNDRFSAERPEGSISTLTIQRTEQRDSAMYRCASSREERQPQHFGDGTRLSIL.

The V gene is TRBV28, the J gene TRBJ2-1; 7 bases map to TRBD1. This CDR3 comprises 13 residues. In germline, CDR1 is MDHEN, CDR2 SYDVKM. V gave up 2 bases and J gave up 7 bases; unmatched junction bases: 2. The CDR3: CASSLAGGNEQFF. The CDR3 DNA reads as TGTGCCAGCAGTTTAGCAGGGGGTAATGAGCAGTTCTTC.

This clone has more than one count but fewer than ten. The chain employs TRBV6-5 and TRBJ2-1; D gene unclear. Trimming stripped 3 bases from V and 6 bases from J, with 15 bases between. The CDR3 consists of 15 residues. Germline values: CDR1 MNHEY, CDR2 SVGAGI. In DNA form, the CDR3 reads TGTGCCAGCAGTTATCGAAGCTTAACTGGCAATGAGCAGTTCTTC. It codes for CASSYRSLTGNEQFF.

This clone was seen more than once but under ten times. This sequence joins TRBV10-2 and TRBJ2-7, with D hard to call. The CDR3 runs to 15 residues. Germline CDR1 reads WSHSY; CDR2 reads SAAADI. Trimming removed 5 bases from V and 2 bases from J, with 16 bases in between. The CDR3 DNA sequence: TGCGCCAGCAGTTTTGTTGGAACTACCACCTACGAGCAGTACTTC. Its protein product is CASSFVGTTTYEQYF.

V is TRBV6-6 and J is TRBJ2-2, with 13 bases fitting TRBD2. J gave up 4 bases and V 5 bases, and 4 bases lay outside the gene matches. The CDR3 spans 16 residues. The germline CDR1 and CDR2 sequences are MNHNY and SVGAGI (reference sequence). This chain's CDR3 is CASSRTSGSGTGELFF. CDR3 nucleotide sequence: TGTGCCAGCAGTCGGACTAGCGGGAGTGGCACCGGGGAGCTGTTTTTT.

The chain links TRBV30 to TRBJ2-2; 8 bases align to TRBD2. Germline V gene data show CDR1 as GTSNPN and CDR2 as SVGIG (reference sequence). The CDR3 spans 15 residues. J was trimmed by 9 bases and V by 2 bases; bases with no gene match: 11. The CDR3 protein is CAWSPWGSGIRELFF. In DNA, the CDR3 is TGTGCCTGGAGTCCGTGGGGTAGCGGGATTCGGGAGCTGTTTTTT.

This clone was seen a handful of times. The CDR3 DNA reads TGTGCCAGCAGCGCAAGAACGACAGGGGAGGGCAATGAGCAGTTCTTC. This gives the protein CASSARTTGEGNEQFF. The chain couples TRBV11-1 to TRBJ2-1, with a possible D match to TRBD1 (8 bases). Germline CDR1 is SGHAT and CDR2 is FQDESV (reference sequence). V was cut by 5 bases and J by 6 bases, with 20 bases left in between. The CDR3 is 16 amino acids.

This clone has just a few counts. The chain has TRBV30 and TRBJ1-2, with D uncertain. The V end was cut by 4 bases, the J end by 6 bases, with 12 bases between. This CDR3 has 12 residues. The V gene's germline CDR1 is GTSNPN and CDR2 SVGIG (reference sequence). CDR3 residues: CAWTEETNGYTF. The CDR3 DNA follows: TGTGCCTGGACTGAGGAGACAAATGGCTACACCTTC.

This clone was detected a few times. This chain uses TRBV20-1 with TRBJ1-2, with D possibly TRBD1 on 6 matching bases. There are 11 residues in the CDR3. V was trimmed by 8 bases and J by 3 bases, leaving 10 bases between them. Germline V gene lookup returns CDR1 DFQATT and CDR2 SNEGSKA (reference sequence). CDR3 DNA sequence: TGCAGTACATACAGGGACTATGGCTACACCTTC. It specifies CSTYRDYGYTF.

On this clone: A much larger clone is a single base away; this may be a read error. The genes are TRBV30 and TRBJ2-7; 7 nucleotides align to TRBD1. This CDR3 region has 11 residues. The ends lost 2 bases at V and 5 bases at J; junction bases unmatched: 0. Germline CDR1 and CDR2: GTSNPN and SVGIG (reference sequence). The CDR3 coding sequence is TGTGCCTGGAGTCAGGGGGACGAGCAGTACTTC. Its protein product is CAWSQGDEQYF.

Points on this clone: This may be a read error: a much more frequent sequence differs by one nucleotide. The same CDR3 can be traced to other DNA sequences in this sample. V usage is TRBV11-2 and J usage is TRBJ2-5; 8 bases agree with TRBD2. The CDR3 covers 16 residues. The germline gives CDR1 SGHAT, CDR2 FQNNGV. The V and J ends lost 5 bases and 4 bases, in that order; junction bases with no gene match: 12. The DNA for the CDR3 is TGTGCCAGCAGCCTGGAGGTAGCGGGGTTAGTAGAGACCCAGTACTTC. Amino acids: CASSLEVAGLVETQYF.

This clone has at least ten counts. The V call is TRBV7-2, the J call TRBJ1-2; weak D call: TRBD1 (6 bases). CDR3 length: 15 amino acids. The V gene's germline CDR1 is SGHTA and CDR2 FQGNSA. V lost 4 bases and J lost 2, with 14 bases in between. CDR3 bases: TGTGCCAGCAGCTCGCCCCAGGGGAGAAACTATGGCTACACCTTC. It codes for CASSSPQGRNYGYTF. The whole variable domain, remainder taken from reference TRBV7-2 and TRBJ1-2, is GAGVSQSPSNKVTEKGKDVELRCDPISGHTALYWYRQSLGQGLEFLIYFQGNSAPDKSGLPSDRFSAERTGGSVSTLTIQRTQQEDSAVYLCASSSPQGRNYGYTFGSGTRLTVV.

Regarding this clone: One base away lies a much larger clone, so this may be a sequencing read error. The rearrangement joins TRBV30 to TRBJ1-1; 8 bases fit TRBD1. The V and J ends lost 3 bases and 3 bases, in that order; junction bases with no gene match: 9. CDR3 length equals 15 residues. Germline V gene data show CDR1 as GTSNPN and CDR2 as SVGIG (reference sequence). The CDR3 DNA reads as TGTGCCTGGAGGCCGGACAGGGCCCTTTACACTGAAGCTTTCTTT. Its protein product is CAWRPDRALYTEAFF.

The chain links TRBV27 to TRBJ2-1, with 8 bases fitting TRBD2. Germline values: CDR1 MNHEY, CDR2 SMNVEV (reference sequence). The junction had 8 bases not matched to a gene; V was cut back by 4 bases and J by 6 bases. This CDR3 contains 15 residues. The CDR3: CASSSRWAGGNEQFF. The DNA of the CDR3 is TGTGCCAGCAGTTCCAGATGGGCGGGAGGCAATGAGCAGTTCTTC.

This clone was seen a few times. The CDR3 DNA reads as TGTGCCAGCAGCTTAGTCCAGCAGCTTTTTAGGGAGACCCAGTACTTC. Its protein is CASSLVQQLFRETQYF. The V and J genes are TRBV7-2 and TRBJ2-5; D remains ambiguous. The germline gives CDR1 SGHTA, CDR2 FQGNSA. Trimming left V 1 base short and J 5 bases short, with 17 bases between. The length of the CDR3 is 16 residues.

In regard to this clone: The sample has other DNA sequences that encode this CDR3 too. DNA for the CDR3: TGCAGTGCTTCCAGGGGGGACGAGCAGTACTTC. Translating gives CSASRGDEQYF. This chain links TRBV20-1 with TRBJ2-7, with a tentative D call TRBD1 (7 bases). V lost 5 bases to trimming and J lost 5 bases, with 10 bases between them. This CDR3 region has 11 residues. Per the germline V gene, CDR1 is DFQATT and CDR2 is SNEGSKA (reference sequence).

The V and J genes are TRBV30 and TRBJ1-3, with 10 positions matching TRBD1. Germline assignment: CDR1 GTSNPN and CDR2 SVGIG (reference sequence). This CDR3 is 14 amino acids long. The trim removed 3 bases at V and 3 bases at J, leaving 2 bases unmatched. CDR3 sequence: CAWRTGGDGNTIYF. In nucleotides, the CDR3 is TGTGCCTGGAGGACAGGGGGCGATGGAAACACCATATATTTT.

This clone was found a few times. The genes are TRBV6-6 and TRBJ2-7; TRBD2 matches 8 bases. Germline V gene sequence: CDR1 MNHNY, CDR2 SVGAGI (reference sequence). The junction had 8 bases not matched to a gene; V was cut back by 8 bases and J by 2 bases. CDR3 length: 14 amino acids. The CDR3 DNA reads TGTGCCAGCGGAAGTAGCGGGACGACCTACGAGCAGTACTTC. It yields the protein CASGSSGTTYEQYF.

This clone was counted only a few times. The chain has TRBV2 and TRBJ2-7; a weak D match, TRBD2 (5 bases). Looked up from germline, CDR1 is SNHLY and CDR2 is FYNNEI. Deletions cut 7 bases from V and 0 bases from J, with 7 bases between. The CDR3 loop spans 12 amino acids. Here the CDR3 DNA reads TGTGCCAGCAAGGACTCCTCCTACGAGCAGTACTTC. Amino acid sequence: CASKDSSYEQYF.

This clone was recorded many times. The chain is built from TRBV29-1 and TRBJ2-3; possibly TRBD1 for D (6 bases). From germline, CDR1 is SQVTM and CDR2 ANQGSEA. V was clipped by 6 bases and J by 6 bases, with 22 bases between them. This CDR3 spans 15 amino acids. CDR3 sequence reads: CSVPSGTYMGDTQYF. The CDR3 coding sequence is TGCAGCGTGCCCTCCGGGACATATATGGGGGATACGCAGTATTTT.

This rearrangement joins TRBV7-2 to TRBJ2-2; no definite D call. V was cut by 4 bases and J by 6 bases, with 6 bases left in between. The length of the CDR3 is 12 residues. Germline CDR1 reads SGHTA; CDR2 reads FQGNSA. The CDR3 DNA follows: TGTGCCAGCAGCTCGGTGTCCGGGGAGCTGTTTTTT. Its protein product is CASSSVSGELFF.

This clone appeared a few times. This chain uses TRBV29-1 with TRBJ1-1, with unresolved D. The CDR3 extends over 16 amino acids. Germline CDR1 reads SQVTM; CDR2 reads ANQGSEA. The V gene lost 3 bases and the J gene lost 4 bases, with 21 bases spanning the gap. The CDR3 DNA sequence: TGCAGCGTTGACGCGGGCTCCGCCGTTGGGATCACTGAAGCTTTCTTT. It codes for CSVDAGSAVGITEAFF.